This T cell receptor (beta chain) was identified during a study of long-term antiretroviral therapy in people with HIV. The samples comprised about 0.85-11 million cryopreserved PBMC ahead of DNA extraction. Running of the v3.0 immunoSEQ assay took place at survey level. TCRdb keeps only in-frame clones here, not all; method: immunoSEQ multiplex PCR. The sample records roughly 18,000 clones, 91% being singletons. The TCR originated in a man aged 45-65 years with HIV. Sequencing used unsorted PBMCs, obtained 3 years after starting antiretroviral therapy.

Here the CDR3 DNA reads TGCAGCGTTGAAGGGGGCCAGCGGGGGGGATTCAATGAGCAGTTCTTC. It is translated as CSVEGGQRGGFNEQFF. The chain has TRBV29-1 and TRBJ2-1; 10 positions match TRBD2. V lost 1 base, J lost 6 bases, and 9 bases stayed unmatched. This CDR3 region has 16 residues. The germline gives CDR1 SQVTM, CDR2 ANQGSEA.